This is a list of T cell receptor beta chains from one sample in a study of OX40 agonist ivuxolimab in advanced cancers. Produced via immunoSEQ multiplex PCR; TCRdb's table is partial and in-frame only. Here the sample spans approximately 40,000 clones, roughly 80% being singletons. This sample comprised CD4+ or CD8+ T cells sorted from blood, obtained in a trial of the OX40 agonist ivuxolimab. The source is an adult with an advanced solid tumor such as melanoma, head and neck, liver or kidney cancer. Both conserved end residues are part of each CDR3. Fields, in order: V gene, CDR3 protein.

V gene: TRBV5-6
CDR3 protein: CASSSYSGTSGWSGLF

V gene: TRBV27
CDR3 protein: CASSLAAKNIQYF

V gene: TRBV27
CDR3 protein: CASSLDDRSEQFF

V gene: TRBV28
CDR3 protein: CASSLKWAPYEQYF

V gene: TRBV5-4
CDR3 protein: CASSQVDADSGNTIYF

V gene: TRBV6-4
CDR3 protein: CASSGDGSTDTQYF

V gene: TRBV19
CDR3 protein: CASRERGPYNEQFF

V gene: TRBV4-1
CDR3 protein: CASSHVSTEAFF

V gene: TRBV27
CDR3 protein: CASSFGLAAYEQYF

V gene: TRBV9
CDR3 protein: CASSIRGREQFF